Below are 21 T cell receptor beta chains sequenced from a single sample in a study of blood T cell repertoires in COVID-19. Only in-frame clones appear in the TCRdb table, and some are missing; sequencing was by immunoSEQ multiplex PCR. Of roughly 220,000 clones listed, roughly 82% were seen once; the top ten hold roughly 1.4%. The sample taken for sequencing was peripheral blood. All receptors come from a middle-aged woman who had recovered from COVID-19.

The rearrangement joins TRBV13 to TRBJ2-7; TRBD2 agrees at 7 bases. Germline V CDR1 and CDR2: PRHDT, FYEKMQ (reference sequence). This CDR3 region has 15 residues. V was clipped by 5 bases and J by 2 bases; unmatched bases: 9. CDR3: CASSPQWGGAYEQYF. CDR3 DNA: TGTGCCAGCAGCCCCCAGTGGGGGGGGGCCTACGAGCAGTACTTC.

The genes are TRBV18 and TRBJ1-5; maybe TRBD1 (5 bases). The CDR3 has 16 amino acids. Germline V gene lookup returns CDR1 KGHSH and CDR2 LQKENI. V lost 3 bases to trimming and J lost 0 bases, with 12 bases between them. The CDR3 protein is CASSPSAGSSNQPQHF. The CDR3, as DNA: TGTGCCAGCTCACCCTCGGCAGGGTCTAGCAATCAGCCCCAGCATTTT.

The J gene is TRBJ1-2, the V gene TRBV28; 7 bases line up with TRBD1. V trimming: 4 bases; J trimming: 3 bases; junction bases outside the gene matches: 11. CDR1 is MDHEN, CDR2 SYDVKM, per germline. This CDR3 is 16 amino acids long. Written as DNA, the CDR3 is TGTGCCAGCAGTTCGAAAACAGGGGAGAATTACTATGGCTACACCTTC. Translation: CASSSKTGENYYGYTF.

V gene TRBV18 combines with J gene TRBJ2-3; the match to TRBD1 covers 7 bases. The junction had 3 bases not matched to a gene; V was cut back by 3 bases and J by 0 bases. CDR1 is KGHSH, CDR2 LQKENI, per germline. This CDR3 is 15 amino acids long. The CDR3 DNA follows: TGTGCCAGCTCACCTAGACAGGGTAGCACAGATACGCAGTATTTT. This codes for CASSPRQGSTDTQYF.

V gene TRBV5-4 combines with J gene TRBJ2-2; 11 bases agree with TRBD2. The CDR3 has 16 residues. The junction had 6 bases not matched to a gene; V was cut back by 3 bases and J by 5 bases. Per germline, CDR1 SGHNT and CDR2 YYREEE (reference sequence). CDR3 in amino acids: CASSSILAGVTGELFF. The CDR3 DNA reads as TGTGCCAGCAGCTCTATACTAGCGGGGGTGACCGGGGAGCTGTTTTTT.

The V call is TRBV4-1, the J call TRBJ1-2; D may be TRBD1 (5 bases). Trimming left V 4 bases short and J 1 base short, with 19 bases between. This CDR3 has 17 residues. CDR1 and CDR2 (germline): MGHRA, YSYEKL. The CDR3 nucleotides are TGCGCCAGCAGCCCCGGGGGGGAGCGTTCCGGTAACTATGGCTACACCTTC. It yields the protein CASSPGGERSGNYGYTF.

The chain recombines TRBV2 with TRBJ2-5, with 7 bases that match TRBD1. V was pared by 10 bases and J by 2 bases, with 4 bases of the junction left unmatched. CDR3 length: 12 residues. From germline, CDR1 is SNHLY and CDR2 FYNNEI. DNA of the CDR3: TGTGCCAAACGGGACAGACAAGAGACCCAGTACTTC. Translated, it gives CAKRDRQETQYF.

The V and J genes are TRBV2 and TRBJ1-2; 9 bases align to TRBD1. The length of the CDR3 is 15 residues. In germline, CDR1 is SNHLY, CDR2 FYNNEI. V lost 1 base, J lost 3 bases, and 3 bases stayed unmatched. CDR3: CASSEGQGVDYGYTF. The DNA of the CDR3 is TGTGCCAGCAGTGAAGGACAGGGGGTTGACTATGGCTACACCTTC.

The rearrangement uses TRBV6-2 or TRBV6-3 and TRBJ1-1; TRBD1 aligns across 7 bases. V gave up 5 bases and J gave up 6 bases; unmatched junction bases: 12. The CDR3 length is 15 residues. From germline, CDR1 is MNHEY and CDR2 SVGEGT. The CDR3 sequence is CASSPWGQGGSEAFF. The CDR3 bases are TGTGCCAGCAGTCCCTGGGGGCAGGGGGGATCTGAAGCTTTCTTT.

CDR3 bases: TGTGCCAGCAGCCCCGGACAGGGGCGGAACACTGAAGCTTTCTTT. Its translation is CASSPGQGRNTEAFF. The chain recombines TRBV11-3 with TRBJ1-1; 9 bases fit TRBD1. The CDR3 runs to 15 residues. Germline assignment: CDR1 SGHNT and CDR2 YENEEA. After removal of 5 bases from V and 1 base from J, the junction contained 5 bases not matched to a gene.

V usage is TRBV28 and J usage is TRBJ1-2, with TRBD1 matching 10 bases. CDR1 MDHEN and CDR2 SYDVKM come from the germline V gene. The CDR3 covers 17 residues. The V and J ends lost 6 bases and 8 bases, in that order; junction bases with no gene match: 18. CDR3 nucleotides: TGTGCCAGCAGCTCCCCCTCCCCGGGGACAGGGGAGAAAGGCTACACCTTC. Its translation is CASSSPSPGTGEKGYTF.

This clone was recorded at least ten times. The chain joins TRBV7-8 to TRBJ2-7; no definite D call. V lost 5 bases and J 2 bases, leaving 4 bases between the germline ends. The CDR3 runs to 11 residues. CDR1 is SGHVS, CDR2 FQNEAQ, per germline. The CDR3 coding sequence is TGTGCCAGCAGCGAGACCTACGAGCAGTACTTC. Protein sequence: CASSETYEQYF. The full variable domain, its missing parts supplied by reference TRBV7-8 and TRBJ2-7, is GAGVSQSPRYKVAKRGQDVALRCDPISGHVSLFWYQQALGQGPEFLTYFQNEAQLDKSGLPSDRFFAERPEGSVSTLKIQRTQQEDSAVYLCASSETYEQYFGPGTRLTVT.

The V call is TRBV2, the J call TRBJ1-6; 7 bases map to TRBD1. There are 12 residues in the CDR3. Trimming cost V 7 bases and J 11 bases; bases outside gene matches: 5. Germline CDR1 and CDR2: SNHLY and FYNNEI. The CDR3 nucleotides are TGTGCCAGCACCCCGGGACAGACACCCCTCCACTTT. This gives the protein CASTPGQTPLHF.

This chain uses TRBV5-1 with TRBJ1-4, with 7 nucleotides matching TRBD1. CDR1 and CDR2 from the germline V gene are SGHRS and YFSETQ. CDR3 length equals 16 residues. Unmatched junction bases numbered 5, after V lost 3 bases and J lost 0 bases. This CDR3 is CASSSGDSSTNEKLFF. DNA for the CDR3: TGCGCCAGCAGCTCAGGGGACAGCTCAACTAATGAAAAACTGTTTTTT. Variable domain in full (rest from reference TRBV5-1 and TRBJ1-4): KAGVTQTPRYLIKTRGQQVTLSCSPISGHRSVSWYQQTPGQGLQFLFEYFSETQRNKGNFPGRFSGRQFSNSRSEMNVSTLELGDSALYLCASSSGDSSTNEKLFFGSGTQLSVL.

The chain has TRBV27 and TRBJ2-1, with D tentatively TRBD1 (6 bases). This CDR3 contains 15 residues. V gave up 2 bases and J gave up 2 bases, with 10 bases separating them. The germline gives CDR1 MNHEY, CDR2 SMNVEV (reference sequence). The CDR3: CASSLLGATYNEQFF. For the CDR3, the DNA is TGTGCCAGCAGTTTACTGGGGGCAACCTACAATGAGCAGTTCTTC.

The V and J genes are TRBV11-2 and TRBJ2-1, with D hard to call. Trimming cost V 6 bases and J 6 bases, with 24 bases left between them. CDR1 is SGHAT, CDR2 FQNNGV, per germline. The CDR3 is 17 amino acids. This CDR3 reads CASSSIPAPHTINEQFF. The CDR3 bases are TGTGCCAGCAGTTCCATTCCAGCCCCTCACACTATCAATGAGCAGTTCTTC.

This sequence joins TRBV12-3 or TRBV12-4 and TRBJ1-2, with 9 nucleotides matching TRBD1. Trimming at V came to 3 bases and at J to 4 bases, leaving 0 bases not matched to a gene. The CDR3 is made up of 13 amino acids. The CDR3 spells CASSLDRGYGYTF. In DNA form, the CDR3 reads TGTGCCAGCAGTTTGGACAGGGGCTATGGCTACACCTTC.

This clone was recorded a few times. The chain links TRBV19 to TRBJ2-7; D possibly corresponds to TRBD2 (5 bases). This CDR3 comprises 16 residues. CDR1 LNHDA and CDR2 SQIVND come from the germline V gene (reference sequence). V shed 6 bases and J shed 3 bases, with 21 bases lying between them. The CDR3 protein is CASSPKVGSGYYEQYF. The CDR3 DNA is TGTGCCAGTAGCCCTAAGGTCGGTTCGGGGTACTACGAGCAGTACTTC. The full variable domain, with the rest looked up from reference TRBV19 and TRBJ2-7, is DGGITQSPKYLFRKEGQNVTLSCEQNLNHDAMYWYRQDPGQGLRLIYYSQIVNDFQKGDIAEGYSVSREKKESFPLTVTSAQKNPTAFYLCASSPKVGSGYYEQYFGPGTRLTVT.

The rearrangement uses TRBV6-5 and TRBJ1-2; tentatively, D is TRBD1 (6 bases). Germline-derived CDR1 and CDR2 are MNHEY and SVGAGI. Trimming shortened V by 7 bases and J by 4 bases, and 16 bases separated the two germline ends. CDR3 length equals 14 residues. CDR3 DNA: TGTGCCAGCACTGGCAAAACAGGGCGCTATGGCTACACCTTC. Translating it yields CASTGKTGRYGYTF.

This clone has just a few counts. The chain links TRBV12-3 or TRBV12-4 to TRBJ1-1, with D maybe TRBD1 (6 bases). This CDR3 spans 13 amino acids. Trimming stripped 4 bases from V and 0 bases from J, with 6 bases between. CDR3 nucleotides: TGTGCCAGCAGTTGGGGGCTGAACACTGAAGCTTTCTTT. Translated: CASSWGLNTEAFF.

The chain uses TRBV28 and TRBJ2-1; tentative D call: TRBD1 (6 bases). The CDR3 has 15 amino acids. In germline, CDR1 is MDHEN, CDR2 SYDVKM. V was pared by 7 bases and J by 2 bases, with 15 bases between. The DNA of the CDR3 is TGTGCCAGCATCCCCCTTAACAGGGCCTACAATGAGCAGTTCTTC. Amino acid sequence: CASIPLNRAYNEQFF.